These T cell receptor beta chains were read from a single sample in a study of CD8+ T cells in alopecia areata. Sequencing was performed with immunoSEQ multiplex PCR; in TCRdb, only in-frame clones are kept and a portion is missing. In the table there are approximately 130,000 clones, about 59% of which are singletons. The specimen was CD4+ T cells sorted from blood, collected at week 4, from a patient treated with tofacitinib. These receptors originate from a human donor with alopecia areata. Each CDR3 is given with its conserved first and last residue. Each record gives: V gene, J gene, clone size, D gene, CDR3 protein, CDR3 DNA. A D gene is named only where the DNA matches it firmly. Not every row has a clone size; where given, it reads once, few, many or a size class.

v_call: TRBV25-1; j_call: TRBJ1-6; clone_size: few; d_call: -; cdr3_aa: CASTLGGSEGNSPLHF; cdr3_nt: TGTGCCAGCACCCTTGGGGGATCCGAGGGGAATTCACCCCTCCACTTT
v_call: TRBV9; j_call: TRBJ2-7; clone_size: -; d_call: -; cdr3_aa: CASSVARDPSYEQYF; cdr3_nt: TGTGCCAGCAGCGTAGCGAGGGACCCTAGCTACGAGCAGTACTTC
v_call: TRBV28; j_call: TRBJ2-6; clone_size: -; d_call: -; cdr3_aa: CASRGVSGANVLTF; cdr3_nt: TGTGCCAGCAGGGGGGTGTCTGGGGCCAACGTCCTGACTTTC
v_call: TRBV6-6; j_call: TRBJ2-7; clone_size: -; d_call: -; cdr3_aa: CASSSQGGTYEQYF; cdr3_nt: TGTGCCAGCAGTTCACAGGGAGGCACCTACGAGCAGTACTTC
v_call: TRBV14; j_call: TRBJ2-3; clone_size: few; d_call: TRBD2; cdr3_aa: CASSNLAGARTDTQYF; cdr3_nt: TGTGCCAGCAGCAACTTAGCGGGGGCACGCACAGATACGCAGTATTTT
v_call: TRBV4-3; j_call: TRBJ2-7; clone_size: few; d_call: -; cdr3_aa: CASSQDRRGSYEQYF; cdr3_nt: TGCGCCAGCAGCCAAGATCGCAGGGGATCCTACGAGCAGTACTTC
v_call: TRBV5-1; j_call: TRBJ2-5; clone_size: -; d_call: -; cdr3_aa: CASSLVSQETQYF; cdr3_nt: TGCGCCAGCAGCTTGGTTAGCCAAGAGACCCAGTACTTC
v_call: TRBV10-3; j_call: TRBJ2-7; clone_size: -; d_call: TRBD2; cdr3_aa: CAISEPREGDEQYF; cdr3_nt: TGTGCCATCAGTGAACCGCGGGAGGGAGACGAGCAGTACTTC
v_call: TRBV5-1; j_call: TRBJ2-7; clone_size: -; d_call: TRBD1; cdr3_aa: CASSSPDRGLSYEQYF; cdr3_nt: TGCGCCAGCAGCTCCCCGGACAGGGGCCTCTCCTACGAGCAGTACTTC
v_call: TRBV5-1; j_call: TRBJ2-1; clone_size: many; d_call: -; cdr3_aa: CASSLDTGSIEQFF; cdr3_nt: TGCGCCAGCAGCTTGGACACAGGGTCTATTGAGCAGTTCTTC
v_call: TRBV28; j_call: TRBJ2-7; clone_size: -; d_call: -; cdr3_aa: CASSLSGVGHEQYF; cdr3_nt: TGTGCCAGCAGTTTAAGTGGGGTTGGACACGAGCAGTACTTC
v_call: TRBV27; j_call: TRBJ2-1; clone_size: once; d_call: -; cdr3_aa: CASSRVRGNEQFF; cdr3_nt: TGTGCCAGCAGCAGGGTGAGGGGCAATGAGCAGTTCTTC
v_call: TRBV6-5; j_call: TRBJ1-1; clone_size: -; d_call: TRBD1; cdr3_aa: CASSPRTGQAFF; cdr3_nt: TGTGCCAGCAGTCCGAGGACAGGCCAAGCTTTCTTT
v_call: TRBV5-4; j_call: TRBJ2-2; clone_size: -; d_call: TRBD2; cdr3_aa: CASSRGLAANTGELFF; cdr3_nt: TGTGCCAGCAGCCGGGGACTAGCGGCGAACACCGGGGAGCTGTTTTTT
v_call: TRBV28; j_call: TRBJ2-7; clone_size: few; d_call: TRBD1; cdr3_aa: CASSLQTGDSYEQYF; cdr3_nt: TGTGCCAGCAGTTTACAGACAGGGGACTCCTACGAGCAGTACTTC